This TCR beta chain was found in a study of shared clonotypes between healthy human individuals (dated by TCRdb to about 2020). For the wider study: Two women and a few men aged 18 to 49 years were included in the cohort. To estimate repertoire size and how much clonotypes are shared between individuals, the study performed deep sequencing of blood TCR repertoires from about 5 healthy adults. For each donor, CD4 naive and CD4 memory were each given three plates, CD8 naive was given two plates, and CD8 memory was given one plate. Each donor's leukapheresis produced roughly between roughly 0.85 and 9.5 billion PBMCs. Different laboratories and diverse techniques were used to prepare libraries and sequence TCR repertoires, to increase sequencing depth and limit assay-specific biases. Findings and caveats that apply to the study as a whole: Even with the large sequencing depth, rarefaction of the sorted-subset datasets indicated that sequencing was incomplete. Compared with non-shared clonotypes, the clonotypes found in all four sorted-subset donors had higher generation probabilities. Naive subsets generally had larger estimated clonotype richness than memory subsets. Sampling was limited to blood, and TCR repertoires in tissue likely differ from TCR repertoires in blood. Because the study included a small number of donors, the genetic and exposure-history diversity represented was limited. Pairwise subsampling led to the expectation that sequencing depth would affect the degree of clonotype sharing among donors. Approximately 5% of naive CD4, 3.5% of naive CD8, around 2.3% of memory CD4, and about 0.4% of memory CD8 clonotypes were shared across a few donors.

Donors were healthy HIV-negative adults with no recently reported acute infections or vaccinations. Every donor was a Caucasian adult residing in Nashville, Tennessee, USA. The CD8 memory samples were a combination of magnetically selected CD45RO+ cells and CCR7-negative CD45RA+ effector memory (TemRA) cells. Blood was obtained by leukapheresis, after which PBMCs were separated by Ficoll-Histopaque density gradient centrifugation and cryopreserved in liquid nitrogen vapor phase. Purity and quantity of every magnetically sorted T cell population were checked by analytical flow cytometry. Genomic DNA was isolated from each sorted fraction and quantified by UV absorbance on a Nanodrop 2000c. TCR CDR3 regions were amplified from genomic DNA by multiplex PCR using the deep immunoSEQ assay. For each cell subset, the extracted genomic DNA was distributed evenly across all wells of several immunoSEQ 96-well plates, and each plate served as one replicate. For sorted subsets, each replicate PCR was loaded with around 220 ng genomic DNA, equivalent to some 27,000 T cell genomes. Purified libraries were quantified with a Qubit 3.0 fluorometer, sized on a Bioanalyzer 2100, and re-quantified with the KAPA Library Quantification kit. Every immunoSEQ 96-well plate was sequenced on a dedicated single-read 150-cycle Illumina NextSeq 550 flow cell. In the source study's methods: The immunoSEQ output contained only junctional sequences without quality scores, so filtering could not match that applied to full-length reads. Sequences were annotated with PyIR, a Python wrapper for IgBLAST v1.9, and V/J genes and CDR3 were assigned using IMGT germline references. Reads were filtered out if the reads had weak V/J assignments (E-value above 1e-6), no CDR3, stop codons, out-of-frame junctions, or ambiguous translated residues. A V3J clonotype was defined by an identical inferred V gene, J gene, and CDR3 amino acid sequence. To compute the percentage overlap between repertoires, the number of shared unique clonotypes was divided by the size of the smaller repertoire. Richness of each repertoire was evaluated using RTK rarefaction, the Chao1 estimator, and Recon v2.1 estimates of unobserved clonotypes. OLGA was used to compute generation probabilities for all TCRbeta clonotypes that the gDNA method yielded from a handful of donors. The clones in this table, taken by TCRdb from immuneACCESS, are in-frame only. Not every clone is retained; where verified, under half of the shortfall comes from an unresolved V gene, and the cause of the rest is unknown. That table furnishes V, J and clone size, whereas the DNA furnished D and trimming. This sample is represented by about 690,000 clones; less than 95% of them were singletons. 34% of the sample rests with the top ten.

On this clone itself: The antigen it recognizes is unknown. Base qualities are not recorded, but no much larger clone differs from it by a single base.

The sequence derives from a man between 18 and 35 years old in good health. Some clones in this sample may be carry-over from other donors' samples. The source material was memory CD8+ T cells from PBMCs. The label giving this sample's cell subset or site can be read as: CD45RO+ cells pooled with CCR7-negative TemRA cells.

CDR3 protein: CASNPIWSSYEQYF. The nucleotide sequence reads as follows: TGTGCCAGCAACCCTATTTGGAGCTCCTACGAGCAGTACTTC. The chain uses TRBV28 and TRBJ2-7; the D segment cannot be called with confidence. V drops 7 bases and J drops 0 bases, leaving 13 bases in between. The CDR3, cysteine through phenylalanine, is 14 amino acids long. Only the CDR3 part of the read is kept: 42 bases, read in frame from the first base. For CDR1 and CDR2, the germline V gene lists MDHEN and SYDVKM.